Below are 6 T cell receptor beta chains sequenced from a single sample in a study of control samples from healthy donors and cancer patients. Sequencing used immunoSEQ multiplex PCR; TCRdb keeps in-frame clones, though not all of them. Of 95,000 to 100,000 clones listed, about 89% were seen once; the top ten hold about 8%. Sequences were obtained from blood. Receptors were obtained from a man under 40 in good health.

CDR3 in DNA: TGTGCCAGCAGCGGGGGAACTGGACTAGCGCTGATCGGGGAGCTGTTTTTT. Its protein product is CASSGGTGLALIGELFF. The chain couples TRBV9 to TRBJ2-2, with 9 bases fitting TRBD2. The CDR3 has 17 amino acids. Germline trimming cut 3 bases from V and 7 bases from J; bases unmatched to any gene: 13. CDR1 SGDLS and CDR2 YYNGEE come from the germline V gene.

This chain uses TRBV10-1 with TRBJ2-2; maybe TRBD1 (6 bases). The V gene lost 4 bases and the J gene lost 6 bases, with 15 bases spanning the gap. Per the germline V gene, CDR1 is WNHNN and CDR2 is SYGVQD (reference sequence). This CDR3 has 15 residues. DNA of the CDR3: TGCGCCAGCAGTGTTGGGGGCTCCCGGTCCGGGGAGCTGTTTTTT. Its protein is CASSVGGSRSGELFF.

The chain recombines TRBV10-3 with TRBJ1-1; possible D gene TRBD1, 6 bases. The germline V gene encodes CDR1 ENHRY and CDR2 SYGVKD. CDR3 length: 16 amino acids. Trimming removed 0 bases from V and 3 bases from J, with 14 bases in between. In DNA, the CDR3 is TGTGCCATCAGTGAGTCGCGGAGAGGGGGACACACTGAAGCTTTCTTT. Its protein product is CAISESRRGGHTEAFF.

CDR3 DNA: TGTGCCAGTAGTATCTTTCTAAGCAATCAGCCCCAGCATTTT. It yields the protein CASSIFLSNQPQHF. V usage is TRBV19 and J usage is TRBJ1-5, with D unresolved. The CDR3 loop spans 14 amino acids. Germline CDR1 reads LNHDA; CDR2 reads SQIVND (reference sequence). The V gene lost 3 bases and the J gene lost 1 base, with 7 bases spanning the gap.

The V call is TRBV24-1, the J call TRBJ1-4; 8 nucleotides agree with TRBD1. Trimming took 3 bases from V and 7 from J; bases not matched to a gene: 6. This CDR3 contains 15 residues. CDR1 and CDR2 from the germline V gene are KGHDR and SFDVKD. The CDR3 nucleotides read TGTGCCACCAGTGATCCCGGGACAGGTAGTGAAAAACTGTTTTTT. It translates to CATSDPGTGSEKLFF.

CDR3 sequence: CASSPGTSGYNEQFF. The CDR3 DNA sequence: TGCGCCAGCAGCCCCGGGACTAGCGGCTACAATGAGCAGTTCTTC. V gene TRBV5-1 combines with J gene TRBJ2-1; 11 bases are shared with TRBD2. The germline V gene has CDR1 SGHRS and CDR2 YFSETQ. This CDR3 comprises 15 residues. J was trimmed by 3 bases and V by 4 bases; bases with no gene match: 3.